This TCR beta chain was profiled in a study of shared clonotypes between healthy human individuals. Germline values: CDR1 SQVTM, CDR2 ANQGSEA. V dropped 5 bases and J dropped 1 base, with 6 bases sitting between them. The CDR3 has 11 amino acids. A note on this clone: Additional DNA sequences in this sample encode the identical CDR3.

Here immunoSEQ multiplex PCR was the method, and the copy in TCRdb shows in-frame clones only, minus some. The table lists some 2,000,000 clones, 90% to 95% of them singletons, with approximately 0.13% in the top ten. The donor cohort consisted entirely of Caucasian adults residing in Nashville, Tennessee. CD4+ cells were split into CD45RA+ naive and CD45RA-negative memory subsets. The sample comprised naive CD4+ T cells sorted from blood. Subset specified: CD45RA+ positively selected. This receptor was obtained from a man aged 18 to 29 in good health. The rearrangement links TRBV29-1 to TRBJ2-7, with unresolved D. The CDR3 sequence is CSVLSSYEQYF. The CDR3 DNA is TGCAGCGTTCTTAGTTCCTACGAGCAGTACTTC.